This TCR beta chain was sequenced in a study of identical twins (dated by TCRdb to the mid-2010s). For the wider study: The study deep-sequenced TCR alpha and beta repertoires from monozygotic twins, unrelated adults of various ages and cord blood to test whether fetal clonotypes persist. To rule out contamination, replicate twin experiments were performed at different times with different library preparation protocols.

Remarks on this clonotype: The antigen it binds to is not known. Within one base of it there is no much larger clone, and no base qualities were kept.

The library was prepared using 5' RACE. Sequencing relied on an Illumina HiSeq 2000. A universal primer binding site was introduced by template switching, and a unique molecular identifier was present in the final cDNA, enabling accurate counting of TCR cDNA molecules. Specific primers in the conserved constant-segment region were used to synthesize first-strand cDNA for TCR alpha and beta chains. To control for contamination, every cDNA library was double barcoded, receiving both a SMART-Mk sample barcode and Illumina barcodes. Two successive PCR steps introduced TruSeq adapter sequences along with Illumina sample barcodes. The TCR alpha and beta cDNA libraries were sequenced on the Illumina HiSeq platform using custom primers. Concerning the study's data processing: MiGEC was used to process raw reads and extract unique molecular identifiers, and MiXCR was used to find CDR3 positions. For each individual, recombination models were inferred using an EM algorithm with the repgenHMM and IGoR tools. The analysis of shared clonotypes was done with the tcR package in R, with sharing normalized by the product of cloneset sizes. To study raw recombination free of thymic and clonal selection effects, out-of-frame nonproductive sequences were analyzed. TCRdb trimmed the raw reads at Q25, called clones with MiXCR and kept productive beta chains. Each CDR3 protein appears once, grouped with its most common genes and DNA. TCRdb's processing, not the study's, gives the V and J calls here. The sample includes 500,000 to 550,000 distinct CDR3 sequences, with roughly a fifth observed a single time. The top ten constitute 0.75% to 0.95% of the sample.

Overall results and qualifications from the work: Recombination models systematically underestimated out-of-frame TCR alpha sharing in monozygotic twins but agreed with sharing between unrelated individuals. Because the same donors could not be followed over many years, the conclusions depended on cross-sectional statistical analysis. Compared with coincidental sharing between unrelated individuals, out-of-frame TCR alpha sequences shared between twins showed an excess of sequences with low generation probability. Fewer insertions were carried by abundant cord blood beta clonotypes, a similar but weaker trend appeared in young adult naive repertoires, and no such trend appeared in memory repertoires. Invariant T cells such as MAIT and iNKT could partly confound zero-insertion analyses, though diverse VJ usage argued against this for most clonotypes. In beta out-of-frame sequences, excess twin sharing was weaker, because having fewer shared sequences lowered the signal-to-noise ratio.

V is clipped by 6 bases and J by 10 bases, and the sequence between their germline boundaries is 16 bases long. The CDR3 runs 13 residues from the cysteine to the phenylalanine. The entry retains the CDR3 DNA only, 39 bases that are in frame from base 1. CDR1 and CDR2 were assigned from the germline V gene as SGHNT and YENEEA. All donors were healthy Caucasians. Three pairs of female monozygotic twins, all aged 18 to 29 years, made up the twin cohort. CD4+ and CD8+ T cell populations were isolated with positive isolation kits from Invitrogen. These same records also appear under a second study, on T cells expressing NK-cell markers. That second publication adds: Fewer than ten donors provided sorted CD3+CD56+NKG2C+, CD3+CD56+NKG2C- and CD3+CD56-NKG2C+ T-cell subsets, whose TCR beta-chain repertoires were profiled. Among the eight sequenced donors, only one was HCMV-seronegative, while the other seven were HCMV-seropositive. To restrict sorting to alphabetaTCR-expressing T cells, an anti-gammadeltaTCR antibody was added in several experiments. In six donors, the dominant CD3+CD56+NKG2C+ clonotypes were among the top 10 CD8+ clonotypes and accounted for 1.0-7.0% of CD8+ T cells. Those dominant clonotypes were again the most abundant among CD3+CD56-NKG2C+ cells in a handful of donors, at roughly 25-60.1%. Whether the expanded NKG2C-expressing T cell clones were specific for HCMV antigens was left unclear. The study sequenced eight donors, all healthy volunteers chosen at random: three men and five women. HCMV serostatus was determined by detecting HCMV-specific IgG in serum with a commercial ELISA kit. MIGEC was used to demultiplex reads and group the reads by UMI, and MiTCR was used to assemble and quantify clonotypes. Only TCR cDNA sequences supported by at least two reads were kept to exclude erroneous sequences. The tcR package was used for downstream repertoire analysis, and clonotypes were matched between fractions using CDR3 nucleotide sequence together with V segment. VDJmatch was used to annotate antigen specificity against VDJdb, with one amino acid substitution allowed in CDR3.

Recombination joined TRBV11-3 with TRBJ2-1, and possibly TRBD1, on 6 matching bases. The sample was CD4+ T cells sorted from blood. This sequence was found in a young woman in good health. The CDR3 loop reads CASSRTGSGEQFF. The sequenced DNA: TGTGCCAGCAGTCGCACAGGGAGTGGGGAGCAGTTCTTC.